Listed below are T cell receptor beta chains from one sample, sequenced in a study of shared clonotypes between healthy human individuals. Sequencing used immunoSEQ multiplex PCR; TCRdb keeps in-frame clones, though not all of them. This sample carries 2 million or so clones, about 95% of them seen once, and the ten largest clones take under 0.15%. The sequencing input was naive CD4+ T cells sorted from blood. These receptor sequences come from a young man in good health. Each CDR3 is given with its conserved first and last residue. The D gene is left open where the match is weak. Some rows mark clone size as missing; the rest say once, few, many or name a class of expanded clone.

size,length,V,D,J,DNA,CDR3
NA,12,TRBV5-4,NA,TRBJ2-7,TGTGCCAGCAGCAAGGTAGGGTACGAGCAGTACTTC,CASSKVGYEQYF
once,15,TRBV27,TRBD2,TRBJ2-2,TGTGCCAGCAGTTTACGACTAGCGGGAGGAGGGGAGCTGTTTTTT,CASSLRLAGGGELFF
NA,13,TRBV11-3,NA,TRBJ2-2,TGTGCCAGCAGCTTAGTTGCAACCGGGGAGCTGTTTTTT,CASSLVATGELFF
NA,10,TRBV20-1,NA,TRBJ2-7,TGCAGTGTAGACGCAGGCGAGCAGTACTTC,CSVDAGEQYF
NA,14,TRBV6-5,TRBD1,TRBJ2-7,TGTGCCAGCAGCCGTGGTGGGACAGTGAAAGAGCAGTACTTC,CASSRGGTVKEQYF
NA,11,TRBV6-5,NA,TRBJ2-7,TGTGCCAGCAGGGGCAGATACGAGCAGTACTTC,CASRGRYEQYF
NA,13,TRBV2,TRBD1,TRBJ2-1,TGTGCCAGCAACCGGGACAGCTACAATGAGCAGTTCTTC,CASNRDSYNEQFF
NA,14,TRBV19,NA,TRBJ1-1,TGTGCCAGTAGAGTACAGGGAATGAACACTGAAGCTTTCTTT,CASRVQGMNTEAFF
NA,15,TRBV11-2,NA,TRBJ1-1,TGTGCCAGCAGCCTCAGAACATTGGGAGGGACTGAAGCTTTCTTT,CASSLRTLGGTEAFF
NA,12,TRBV28,NA,TRBJ1-1,TGTGCCAGCACTTTAGGGAACACTGAAGCTTTCTTT,CASTLGNTEAFF
NA,16,TRBV5-1,NA,TRBJ2-7,TGCGCCAGCAGCTTGGGTGGCACTTGGATAACCTACGAGCAGTACTTC,CASSLGGTWITYEQYF
NA,17,TRBV4-1,NA,TRBJ1-6,TGCGCCAGCAGCCAAGATGACGGGGGTTCCTATAATTCACCCCTCCACTTT,CASSQDDGGSYNSPLHF
NA,16,TRBV19,TRBD1,TRBJ1-2,TGTGCCAGTAGTACCGTGGGACAGCTCGCTAACTATGGCTACACCTTC,CASSTVGQLANYGYTF
NA,16,TRBV30,NA,TRBJ2-5,TGTGCCTGGAGTAAAGAAGGGACACCCTACCAAGAGACCCAGTACTTC,CAWSKEGTPYQETQYF
NA,12,TRBV2,NA,TRBJ1-4,TGTGCCAGCATGGGGGATAATGAAAAACTGTTTTTT,CASMGDNEKLFF
NA,13,TRBV13,NA,TRBJ2-5,TGTGCCAGCAGCTATCGATCCCCCGAGACCCAGTACTTC,CASSYRSPETQYF
once,15,TRBV10-3,TRBD1,TRBJ1-6,TGTGCCATCAGCCCCGACCGGACAGGAAATTCACCCCTCCACTTT,CAISPDRTGNSPLHF
NA,20,TRBV28,TRBD1,TRBJ1-5,TGTGCCAGCAGTCCCTCCGGGACAGGGGGACTAAAGAGGAAAAGCCAGCCCCAGCATTTT,CASSPSGTGGLKRKSQPQHF
NA,14,TRBV5-1,NA,TRBJ1-4,TGCGCCAGCAGCTTGGGACAGCACGGTGAAAAACTGTTTTTT,CASSLGQHGEKLFF
NA,18,TRBV11-2,NA,TRBJ2-7,TGTGCCAGCAGCCTCCCCTTTGGGCTCGGGGGAAGCTCCTACGAGCAGTACTTC,CASSLPFGLGGSSYEQYF
NA,14,TRBV30,NA,TRBJ1-5,TGTGCCTGGACTACGGTCGGGGGAAGTCAGCCCCAGCATTTT,CAWTTVGGSQPQHF
NA,14,TRBV30,NA,TRBJ2-7,TGTGCCTGGAGTCCTACAGGGGGGGATCTCGAGCAGTACTTC,CAWSPTGGDLEQYF
NA,13,TRBV11-3,NA,TRBJ1-1,TGTGCCAGCAGCACAGGGAATTTGGCTGAAGCTTTCTTT,CASSTGNLAEAFF
NA,14,TRBV27,TRBD1,TRBJ1-1,TGTGCCAGCAGAACGAACAGGGGGACAACTGAAGCTTTCTTT,CASRTNRGTTEAFF
NA,18,TRBV27,TRBD2,TRBJ2-7,TGTGCCAGCAGTTTATCGGGCTTCACTAGCGGGGGGACCTACGAGCAGTACTTC,CASSLSGFTSGGTYEQYF
NA,15,TRBV18,NA,TRBJ2-1,TGTGCCAGCTCACCAAACTGGAGCTCCTACAATGAGCAGTTCTTC,CASSPNWSSYNEQFF
NA,13,TRBV5-1,NA,TRBJ2-7,TGCGCCAGCAGGGGAAGGAGCTCCTACGAGCAGTACTTC,CASRGRSSYEQYF
NA,15,TRBV7-2,TRBD2,TRBJ2-3,TGTGCCAGCAGCCCGATGCGACTAGCTGCAGATACGCAGTATTTT,CASSPMRLAADTQYF
NA,15,TRBV30,TRBD1,TRBJ2-7,TGTGCCTGGAGAGACCCCGGGACAGGGGCCTACGAGCAGTACTTC,CAWRDPGTGAYEQYF
NA,12,TRBV6-5,NA,TRBJ1-2,TGTGCCAGCACCTCGCTTGGATATGGCTACACCTTC,CASTSLGYGYTF
NA,15,TRBV18,TRBD2,TRBJ2-1,TGTGCCAGCTCACCAGGGCTAGCGGGGAACAATGAGCAGTTCTTC,CASSPGLAGNNEQFF
many,15,TRBV5-1,TRBD1,TRBJ1-6,TGCGCCTCCTCCAACAGGACAGGGAATAATTCACCCCTCCACTTT,CASSNRTGNNSPLHF
NA,16,TRBV9,TRBD1,TRBJ2-7,TGTGCCAGCAGCGTAGCAGGGACAGGTAGCTCCTACGAGCAGTACTTC,CASSVAGTGSSYEQYF
NA,15,TRBV6-6,NA,TRBJ2-5,TGTGCCAGCAGTTACCCGACAGGCGCCTGGGAGACCCAGTACTTC,CASSYPTGAWETQYF
once,12,TRBV27,NA,TRBJ1-1,TGTGCCAGCAGCAATCCCGGGTCTGAAGCTTTCTTT,CASSNPGSEAFF
NA,14,TRBV10-3,TRBD1,TRBJ1-2,TGTGCCATCAGTGCGCCGGGACAGGGATATGGCTACACCTTC,CAISAPGQGYGYTF
NA,16,TRBV5-1,NA,TRBJ1-6,TGCGCCAGCAGCTTGGGGCAGGGTACCTATAATTCACCCCTCCACTTT,CASSLGQGTYNSPLHF